The 16 T cell receptor beta chains in this list originate from one sample, sequenced in a study of T cells in Graves' hyperthyroidism and ophthalmopathy. Amplification targeted TCR beta CDR3 regions from RNA transcripts. During a first-round RT-PCR of the TCR CDR3, the HTBI primer set was used. TCRdb fed the multiplex PCR reads into MiXCR, producing one record per CDR3 protein. This table has fewer than 650,000 distinct CDR3 sequences, approximately 14% appearing once. The sample was blood. These receptors were taken from a woman in her forties with Graves' ophthalmopathy.

This clonotype was counted ten times or more. The chain uses TRBV6-2 or TRBV6-3 and TRBJ2-7; no reliable D call. Germline-derived CDR1 and CDR2 are MNHEY and SVGEGT. CDR3 length: 13 residues. V was shortened by 6 bases and J by 5 bases, with 14 bases between the two germline ends. CDR3 region: CASRRILNDEQYF. Here the CDR3 DNA reads TGTGCCAGCAGGCGGATCCTAAACGACGAGCAGTACTTC.

The chain carries TRBV6-1 and TRBJ2-7; the D gene is possibly TRBD1 (5 bases). Trimming stripped 4 bases from V and 1 base from J, with 14 bases between. Germline CDR1 and CDR2: MNHNS and SASEGT. The CDR3 contains 15 residues. CDR3 DNA: TGTGCCAGCAGTGGGCCCCGGCAGGGTTCCTACGAGCAGTACTTC. Protein: CASSGPRQGSYEQYF.

The chain carries TRBV6-5 and TRBJ2-7; 9 bases match TRBD1. Germline V CDR1 and CDR2: MNHEY, SVGAGI. CDR3 length equals 15 residues. V lost 5 bases, J lost 5 bases, and 10 bases stayed unmatched. In DNA form, the CDR3 reads TGTGCCAGCAGTCACCGCCGGGACAGGGCACACGAGCAGTACTTC. Translated, it gives CASSHRRDRAHEQYF.

This clonotype was recorded many times. The V call is TRBV29-1, the J call TRBJ2-5; D gene ambiguous. V shed 2 bases and J shed 1 base, with 8 bases lying between them. The CDR3 totals 13 residues. Germline V gene data show CDR1 as SQVTM and CDR2 as ANQGSEA. CDR3 DNA: TGCAGCGTTGAAAAAGGATCCCAAGAGACCCAGTACTTC. This gives the protein CSVEKGSQETQYF.

This clonotype was seen many times. The chain links TRBV20-1 to TRBJ1-1; the D is unclear. The CDR3 is made up of 12 amino acids. V gave up 7 bases and J gave up 4 bases, with 13 bases separating them. Germline CDR1 reads DFQATT; CDR2 reads SNEGSKA (reference sequence). The CDR3 reads CSGSPFGTEAFF. The CDR3 DNA sequence: TGCAGTGGCTCCCCCTTCGGCACTGAAGCTTTCTTT.

On this clonotype itself: It may be a read error: a sequence one base away is much more abundant. The chain recombines TRBV6-1 with TRBJ2-7, with 7 nucleotides matching TRBD1. The CDR3 consists of 13 residues. Per germline, CDR1 MNHNS and CDR2 SASEGT. The CDR3, as DNA: TGTGACAGCAGGCCTTGGACAGGAGACGAGCAGTACTTC. Protein: CDSRPWTGDEQYF.

The rearrangement joins TRBV30 to TRBJ2-3; no firm D call. CDR3 length: 11 amino acids. Between the trimmed V and J ends, which lost 8 bases and 2 bases, there was a span of 8 bases. Germline V gene sequence: CDR1 GTSNPN, CDR2 SVGIG (reference sequence). DNA of the CDR3: TGTGCCAGCGTCATCACAGATACGCAGTATTTT. Translating gives CASVITDTQYF.

About this clonotype itself: Just one base apart from a much larger clone, this may be a read error. The chain carries TRBV6-5 and TRBJ2-7, with 8 nucleotides matching TRBD2. Germline loops: CDR1 MNHEY, CDR2 SVGAGI. CDR3 size: 15 residues. The DNA for the CDR3 is TGTGCCAGCAGTTACTCGTTCGGGGGGGACTACGAGCAGTGCTTC. This encodes CASSYSFGGDYEQCF.

This clonotype was picked up many times. The chain joins TRBV19 to TRBJ1-2; 8 bases are shared with TRBD1. The junction had 6 bases not matched to a gene; V was cut back by 5 bases and J by 7 bases. Per germline, CDR1 LNHDA and CDR2 SQIVND (reference sequence). The CDR3 loop spans 13 amino acids. In nucleotides, the CDR3 is TGTGCCAGTAGTCTTCCAGGGGGCGCTGGCTACACCTTC. Its translation: CASSLPGGAGYTF.

The J gene is TRBJ2-7, the V gene TRBV12-3 or TRBV12-4; TRBD1 matches 9 bases. Losses at the gene ends were 5 bases for V and 5 bases for J; bases not matched to a gene: 4. The CDR3 extends over 13 amino acids. The CDR3 sequence is CASSKDRGDEQYF. Written as DNA, the CDR3 is TGTGCCAGCAGTAAGGACAGGGGAGACGAGCAGTACTTC.

Ten or more counts support this clonotype. This chain connects TRBV5-1 to TRBJ1-1, with D uncertain. V lost 0 bases and J 5 bases, leaving 14 bases between the germline ends. CDR1 and CDR2 (germline): SGHRS, YFSETQ. This CDR3 comprises 15 residues. The CDR3 loop is CASSLGRGTGTEAFF. The CDR3 nucleotides are TGCGCCAGCAGCTTGGGACGGGGTACGGGGACTGAAGCTTTCTTT. The whole variable domain, filled in from reference TRBV5-1 and TRBJ1-1, reads KAGVTQTPRYLIKTRGQQVTLSCSPISGHRSVSWYQQTPGQGLQFLFEYFSETQRNKGNFPGRFSGRQFSNSRSEMNVSTLELGDSALYLCASSLGRGTGTEAFFGQGTRLTVV.

The chain has TRBV6-2 or TRBV6-3 and TRBJ1-2, with unresolved D. V was cut by 5 bases and J by 6 bases, with 13 bases left in between. This CDR3 has 13 residues. Germline-derived CDR1 and CDR2 are MNHEY and SVGEGT. The CDR3 DNA reads TGTGCCAGCAGTCTCGTCACAATCAATGGCTACACCTTC. Its protein is CASSLVTINGYTF.

The gene calls are TRBV6-5 and TRBJ2-7; possible D gene TRBD2, 6 bases. Germline assignment: CDR1 MNHEY and CDR2 SVGAGI. V was shortened by 5 bases and J by 2 bases, with 16 bases between the two germline ends. The CDR3 runs to 15 residues. The CDR3 spells CASSIQVADPYEQYF. The CDR3 DNA is TGTGCCAGCAGTATACAGGTAGCGGACCCCTACGAGCAGTACTTC.

This clonotype was seen many times. The chain employs TRBV13 and TRBJ1-5, with a possible D match to TRBD1 (5 bases). Trimming left V 4 bases short and J 5 bases short, with 12 bases between. Germline V gives CDR1 PRHDT, CDR2 FYEKMQ (reference sequence). This CDR3 has 14 amino acids. In DNA form, the CDR3 reads TGTGCCAGCAGCTACCGGGACGGCCATCAGCCCCAGCATTTT. Its protein product is CASSYRDGHQPQHF.

This clonotype turned up a few times. V gene TRBV6-2 or TRBV6-3 combines with J gene TRBJ1-5; 8 bases line up with TRBD1. CDR1 is MNHEY and CDR2 is SVGEGT in the germline V gene. V trimming: 3 bases; J trimming: 3 bases; junction bases outside the gene matches: 7. CDR3 length: 16 residues. The CDR3 DNA follows: TGTGCCAGCAGTTATGGTAGGACAGGGAACAATCAGCCCCAGCATTTT. The encoded protein is CASSYGRTGNNQPQHF.

This clonotype was counted many times. This chain uses TRBV12-3 or TRBV12-4 with TRBJ2-7; 7 bases fit TRBD1. Trimming removed 0 bases from V and 3 bases from J; junction bases left unmatched: 2. The CDR3 covers 14 residues. The CDR3 sequence: CASSLATGYYEQYF. DNA for the CDR3: TGTGCCAGCAGTTTAGCGACAGGGTACTACGAGCAGTACTTC.